Described below is a single TCR beta chain sequence and its context. Its antigen is still unknown. The data belong to a study of monozygotic twins with inflammatory bowel disease. Regarding the study as a whole: Especially with disease activity, IBD patients shared fewer clonotypes with others than healthy twins did.

Through template switching, UMIs that included a 6-nucleotide sample barcode were added. Reprocessing the 5' RACE reads, TCRdb reports a single entry for every CDR3 protein and omits DNA. The table lists approximately 330,000 distinct CDR3 sequences. The germline gives CDR1 KGHSH, CDR2 LQKENI. The CDR3 is 12 residues long. This TCR was sampled from a human donor with ulcerative colitis or Crohn's disease, or a healthy co-twin of an affected twin (not recorded which). V is TRBV18 and J is TRBJ2-7; TCRdb calls TRBD1, which cannot be checked without DNA. The sequenced sample consisted of blood. The CDR3 sequence: CASSQQGGEQYF.